Given below is one T cell receptor beta chain in context. Its antigen remains unknown. This sample stems from a study of STAT3 mutations in large granular lymphocyte leukemia. Roughly 41,000 productive templates were obtained per sample on average. Produced via immunoSEQ multiplex PCR; TCRdb's table is partial and in-frame only. The table has 37,000 or so clones, more than 70% seen once. Study-level findings and limits: In T-cell large granular lymphocyte leukemia, about half of patients showed multiple immunodominant subclonotypes. Treatment regimens differed across patients between samplings.

The clonotype originates from a human donor with T large granular lymphocyte leukemia. Some clones in this sample may be carry-over from other donors' samples. Sequencing was performed on PBMCs.

CDR3 residues: CASKRRDQDTAVYGYTF. The CDR3 coding sequence is TGTGCCAGCAAGCGCAGAGACCAGGACACGGCTGTCTATGGCTACACCTTC. This chain connects TRBV21-1 to TRBJ1-2; the table assigns TRBD1, which was not confirmed against the DNA. TRBV21-1 is annotated as a pseudogene. The CDR3 totals 17 residues.